Shown below are 9 T cell receptor beta chains from a single sample sequenced in a study of CD8 T cells in ankylosing spondylitis. One entry per CDR3 protein, called by TCRdb with MiXCR from the 5' RACE reads. The table lists about 27,000 distinct CDR3 sequences, roughly 8.6% of them singletons. Sequencing was done on a sample of blood. These TCRs come from a male donor with ankylosing spondylitis or in good health (not recorded which).

The chain has TRBV27 and TRBJ1-1; no reliable D call. The germline V gene has CDR1 MNHEY and CDR2 SMNVEV (reference sequence). The CDR3 runs to 13 residues. Trimming cost V 5 bases and J 2 bases, with 9 bases left between them. The CDR3 sequence: CASSPQLNTEAFF. As DNA, the CDR3 is TGTGCCAGCAGTCCCCAGTTAAACACTGAAGCTTTCTTT.

This chain uses TRBV12-3 or TRBV12-4 with TRBJ1-4; 8 bases map to TRBD1. V lost 5 bases to trimming and J lost 4 bases; unmatched junction nucleotides: 12. The CDR3 sequence is 17 residues long. For the CDR3, the DNA is TGTGCCAGCAGTCCCCGGACAGGGAGGGCGAGTAATGAAAAACTGTTTTTT. As protein: CASSPRTGRASNEKLFF.

The chain combines TRBV6-1 with TRBJ2-7, with 7 bases identical to TRBD1. This CDR3 region has 16 residues. V trimming: 2 bases; J trimming: 3 bases; junction bases outside the gene matches: 10. From germline, CDR1 is MNHNS and CDR2 SASEGT. DNA of the CDR3: TGTGCCAGCAGTGAACGTATGTCAGGGGGAAGCTACGAGCAGTACGTC. This translates into CASSERMSGGSYEQYV.

This clonotype was found many times. This sequence joins TRBV28 and TRBJ1-1; TRBD1 is a possible D gene (6 bases). From germline, CDR1 is MDHEN and CDR2 SYDVKM. The ends were cut back, 2 bases at V and 3 bases at J, with 16 bases in the middle. CDR3 size: 16 residues. CDR3 loop: CASSLPGAGGDTEAFF. CDR3 DNA sequence: TGTGCCAGCAGTTTACCGGGGGCCGGGGGCGACACTGAAGCTTTCTTT. Full variable domain (outside the CDR3, taken from reference TRBV28 and TRBJ1-1): DVKVTQSSRYLVKRTGEKVFLECVQDMDHENMFWYRQDPGLGLRLIYFSYDVKMKEKGDIPEGYSVSREKKERFSLILESASTNQTSMYLCASSLPGAGGDTEAFFGQGTRLTVV.

The rearrangement joins TRBV28 to TRBJ2-7, with 10 bases aligning to TRBD1. Trimming removed 4 bases from V and 6 bases from J; junction bases left unmatched: 9. The length of the CDR3 is 15 residues. Germline V gives CDR1 MDHEN, CDR2 SYDVKM. The CDR3 spells CASSYSTGGPPEQYF. The CDR3 coding sequence is TGTGCCAGCAGTTACTCGACAGGGGGCCCTCCCGAGCAGTACTTC.

The chain uses TRBV7-9 and TRBJ2-4; TRBD1 aligns across 7 bases. The germline CDR1 and CDR2 sequences are SEHNR and FQNEAQ (reference sequence). J gave up 8 bases and V 2 bases, and 9 bases lay outside the gene matches. The CDR3 consists of 15 residues. The CDR3 protein is CASSLNRGGLDIQYF. CDR3 bases: TGTGCCAGCAGCTTAAACAGGGGTGGGTTGGACATTCAGTACTTC.

The chain combines TRBV5-6 with TRBJ2-1; D not certain. V was trimmed by 0 bases and J by 6 bases, leaving 10 bases between them. The CDR3 extends over 14 amino acids. CDR1 and CDR2 from the germline V gene are SGHDT and YYEEEE. The DNA of the CDR3 is TGTGCCAGCAGCTTGGTGCTGCTGGTCAATGAGCAGTTCTTC. It is translated as CASSLVLLVNEQFF. The entire variable domain, with the rest obtained from reference TRBV5-6 and TRBJ2-1, is as follows: DAGVTQSPTHLIKTRGQQVTLRCSPKSGHDTVSWYQQALGQGPQFIFQYYEEEERQRGNFPDRFSGHQFPNYSSELNVNALLLGDSALYLCASSLVLLVNEQFFGPGTRLTVL.

This clonotype was observed a few times. The genes are TRBV7-2 and TRBJ1-1, with 7 nucleotides matching TRBD1. This CDR3 has 14 residues. Germline CDR1 and CDR2: SGHTA and FQGNSA. V was clipped by 3 bases and J by 8 bases; unmatched bases: 9. The CDR3 nucleotides read TGTGCCAGCAGCTTCACGGGGAGGGGGCGAGAAGCTTTCTTT. This gives the protein CASSFTGRGREAFF.

This clonotype was observed many times. This chain connects TRBV7-2 to TRBJ2-7; D may correspond to TRBD1 or TRBD2 (5 bases each). Germline V gene sequence: CDR1 SGHTA, CDR2 FQGNSA. V was shortened by 4 bases and J by 1 base, with 11 bases between the two germline ends. This CDR3 is 14 amino acids long. The CDR3 DNA reads as TGTGCCAGCAGCTCGAGGGACGGTTCCTACGAGCAGTACTTC. Its protein is CASSSRDGSYEQYF.